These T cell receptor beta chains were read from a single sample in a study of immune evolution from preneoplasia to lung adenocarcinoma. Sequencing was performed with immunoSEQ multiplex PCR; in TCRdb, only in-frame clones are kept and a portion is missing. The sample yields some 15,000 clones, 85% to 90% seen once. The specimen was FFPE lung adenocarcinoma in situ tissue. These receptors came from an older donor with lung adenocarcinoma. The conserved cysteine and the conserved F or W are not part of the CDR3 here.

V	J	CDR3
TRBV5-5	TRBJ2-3	ASSLSAHPTDTQY
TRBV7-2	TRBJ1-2	ASSTIPRAGYT
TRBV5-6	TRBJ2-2	ASSNGLAGELF
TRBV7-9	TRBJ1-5	ASSLNSYFREGQPQH
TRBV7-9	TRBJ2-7	ASRPTGGVIEQY
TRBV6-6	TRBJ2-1	ASRPDRVSGNEQF
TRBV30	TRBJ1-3	AWSGGHHSGNTIY
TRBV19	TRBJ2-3	ASSRDLNTDTQY
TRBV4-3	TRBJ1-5	ASSQDLGQGDQPQH
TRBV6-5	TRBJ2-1	ASSLLAGSYNEQF
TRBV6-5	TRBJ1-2	ASSGQASFGYT
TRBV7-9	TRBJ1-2	ATVDWRIEVYGYT
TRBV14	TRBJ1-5	ASSKTNQPQH
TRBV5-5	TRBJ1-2	ASSSTYGYT
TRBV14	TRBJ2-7	ASSQDWTYSYEQY
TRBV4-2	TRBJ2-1	ASSQDGLGGTYNEQF
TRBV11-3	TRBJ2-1	ASSLDYGGSEQF
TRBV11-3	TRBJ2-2	ASSPGTSGRMGYTGELF
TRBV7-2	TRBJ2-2	ASSSRLGGTGHGELF
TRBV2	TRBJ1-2	ASKGDTFGYT
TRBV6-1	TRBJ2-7	ASGLREDYEQY
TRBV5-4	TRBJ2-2	ASSLANTGELF
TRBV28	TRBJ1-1	ASSLYPGNTEAF
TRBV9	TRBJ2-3	ASSGGTSEEDTQY
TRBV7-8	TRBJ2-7	ASSSNKGWLSTYEQY
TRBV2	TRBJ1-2	ASSVGGGGGYT
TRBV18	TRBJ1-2	ASSTTGGDAGYT
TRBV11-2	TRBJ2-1	ASSIRREAEQF
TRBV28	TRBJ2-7	ATKGDTGYEQY
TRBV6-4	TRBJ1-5	ASRQQGASNQPQH
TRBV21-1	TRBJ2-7	ASSSRDRDKRNEQY
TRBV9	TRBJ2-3	ASSVAPTGDDTQY
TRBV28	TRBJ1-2	ASSLSQGKDGYT
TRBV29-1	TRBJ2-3	SADPGADTQY
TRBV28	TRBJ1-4	ASKRAVGEKLF
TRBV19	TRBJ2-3	ASTTGQGTDTQY
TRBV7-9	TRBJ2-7	ASSGAGGYEQY
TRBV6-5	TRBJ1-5	ASSPWDQGNQPQH
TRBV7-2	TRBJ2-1	ASSSKGGVLNEQF
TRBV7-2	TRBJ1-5	ASSSDRDQPQH
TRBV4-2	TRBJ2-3	ASSQGWSNTQY
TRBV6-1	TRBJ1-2	ASRTTGASYGYT
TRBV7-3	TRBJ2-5	ASSPQGTGETQY
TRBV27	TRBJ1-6	ASSLAPNSPLH
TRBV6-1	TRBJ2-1	ASSEGSGSYNEQF
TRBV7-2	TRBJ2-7	ASSLESQKNYEQY
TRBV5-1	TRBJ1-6	ASSFLQGAGNSPLH
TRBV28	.	ASRNRAYSYEQY
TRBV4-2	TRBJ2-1	ASSQDSAPGQF
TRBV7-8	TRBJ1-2	ASSFSVGNHPDYGYT
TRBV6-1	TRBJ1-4	ASSEGGGQGGEKLF
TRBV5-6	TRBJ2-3	ASSPMGAGTDTQY
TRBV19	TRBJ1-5	ASRNLTDYSNQPQH
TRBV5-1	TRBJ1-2	ASSLEVGYGYT
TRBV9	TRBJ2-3	ASSAGLAVSTDTQY
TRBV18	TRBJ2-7	ASSPGREQY